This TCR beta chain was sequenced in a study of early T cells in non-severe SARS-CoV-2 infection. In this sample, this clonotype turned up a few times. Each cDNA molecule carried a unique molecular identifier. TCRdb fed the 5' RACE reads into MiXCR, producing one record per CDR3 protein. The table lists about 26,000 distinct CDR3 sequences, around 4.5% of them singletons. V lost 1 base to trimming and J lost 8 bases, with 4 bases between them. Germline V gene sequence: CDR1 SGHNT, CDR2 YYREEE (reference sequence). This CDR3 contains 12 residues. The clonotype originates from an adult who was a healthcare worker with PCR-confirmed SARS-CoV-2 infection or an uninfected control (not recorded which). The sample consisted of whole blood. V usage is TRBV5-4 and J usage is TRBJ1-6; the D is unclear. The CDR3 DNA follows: TGTGCCAGCAGCTTGTGGGATTCACCCCTCCACTTT. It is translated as CASSLWDSPLHF.